This T cell receptor beta chain was documented in a study of blood T cell repertoires in COVID-19. As processed by the authors: Amplification with reference gene primers provided the estimates of nucleated cell counts. Profiled with immunoSEQ multiplex PCR; TCRdb holds only in-frame clones, not every one. The V and J calls and clone size come from that table; D and trimming were worked out from the DNA. The table includes 30,000 to 50,000 clones, approximately 85% detected once. The sequence was obtained from a human donor in a cohort sampled during active COVID-19. Sequencing was performed on peripheral blood.

CDR3 in amino acids: CASTSVPGANYGYTF. CDR3 coding DNA: TGTGCCAGTACCTCGGTCCCGGGGGCTAACTATGGCTACACCTTC. V gene TRBV19 combines with J gene TRBJ1-2, with a tentative D call TRBD1 (5 bases). The CDR3 has 15 residues. The ends were cut back, 7 bases at V and 0 bases at J, with 15 bases in the middle. Germline loops: CDR1 LNHDA, CDR2 SQIVND (reference sequence).